The clone carrying this TCR beta chain was counted only a few times. These data come from a study of identical twins. There are 15 residues in the CDR3. The germline V gene has CDR1 MGHRA and CDR2 YSYEKL. Trimming cost V 4 bases and J 2 bases; bases outside gene matches: 7. TCRdb reprocessed the 5' RACE reads via MiXCR and lists one record per CDR3 protein. The table has some 1,600,000 distinct CDR3 sequences, about 32% seen once; the top ten hold 0.27%. The sequence was obtained from a newborn girl in good health. The sequenced material came from cord blood. V usage is TRBV4-1 and J usage is TRBJ2-5, with 7 bases identical to TRBD1. CDR3 in amino acids: CASSRGQLFQETQYF. The CDR3 DNA sequence: TGCGCCAGCAGCCGGGGACAGTTGTTTCAAGAGACCCAGTACTTC.